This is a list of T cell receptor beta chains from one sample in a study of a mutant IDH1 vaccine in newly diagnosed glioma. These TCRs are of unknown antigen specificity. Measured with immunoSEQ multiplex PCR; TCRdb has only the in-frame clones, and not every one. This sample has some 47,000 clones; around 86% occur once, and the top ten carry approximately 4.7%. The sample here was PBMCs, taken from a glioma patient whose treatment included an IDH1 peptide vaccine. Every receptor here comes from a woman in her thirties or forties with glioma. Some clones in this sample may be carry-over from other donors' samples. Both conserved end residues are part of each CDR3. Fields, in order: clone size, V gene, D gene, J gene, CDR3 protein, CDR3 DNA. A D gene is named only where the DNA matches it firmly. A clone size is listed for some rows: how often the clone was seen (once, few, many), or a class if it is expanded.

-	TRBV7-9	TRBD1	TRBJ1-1	CASSPYRQGANTEAFF	TGTGCCAGCAGCCCATACCGACAGGGAGCGAACACTGAAGCTTTCTTT
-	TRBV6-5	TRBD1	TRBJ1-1	CASSSLRQGSTTEAFF	TGTGCCAGCAGTTCACTCAGACAGGGAAGTACCACTGAAGCTTTCTTT
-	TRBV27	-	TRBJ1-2	CASTQAGPARGGYTF	TGTGCCAGCACTCAGGCAGGTCCCGCGAGGGGCGGCTACACCTTC
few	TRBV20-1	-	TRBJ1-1	CSARESEAFF	TGCAGTGCTAGGGAGAGCGAAGCTTTCTTT
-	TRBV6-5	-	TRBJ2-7	CASSNSLVDEQYF	TGTGCCAGCAGTAATAGCTTGGTCGACGAGCAGTACTTC
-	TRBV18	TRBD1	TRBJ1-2	CASSPPGQGNYGYTF	TGTGCCAGCTCCCCACCGGGACAGGGGAACTATGGCTACACCTTC
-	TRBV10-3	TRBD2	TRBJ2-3	CAISESGLALLNADTQYF	TGTGCCATCAGTGAGTCCGGACTAGCGCTTCTTAATGCAGATACGCAGTATTTT
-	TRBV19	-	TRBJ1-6	CASSIRAANSPLHF	TGTGCCAGTAGTATCAGGGCTGCCAATTCACCCCTCCACTTT
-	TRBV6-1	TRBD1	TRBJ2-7	CASRYTGQGAYEQYF	TGTGCCAGCAGATACACGGGACAGGGGGCCTACGAGCAGTACTTC
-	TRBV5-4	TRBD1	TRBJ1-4	CASRGGNRGEEKLFF	TGTGCCAGCAGGGGGGGCAACAGGGGGGAAGAAAAACTGTTTTTT
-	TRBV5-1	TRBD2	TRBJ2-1	CASSSGLAGASEQFF	TGCGCCAGCAGCTCCGGACTAGCGGGAGCATCCGAGCAGTTCTTC
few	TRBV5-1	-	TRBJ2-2	CASSLEGTGELFF	TGCGCCAGCAGCTTGGAGGGAACCGGGGAGCTGTTTTTT
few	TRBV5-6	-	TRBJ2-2	CASSLGQFTGELFF	TGTGCCAGCAGCTTGGGACAGTTCACCGGGGAGCTGTTTTTT
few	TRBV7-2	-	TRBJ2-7	CASSLVAWDSPYEQYF	TGTGCCAGCAGCTTAGTAGCCTGGGACTCCCCCTACGAGCAGTACTTC
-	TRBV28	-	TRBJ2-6	CAYSGRSSGANVLTF	TGTGCCTACTCAGGTCGCAGCTCTGGGGCCAACGTCCTGACTTTC
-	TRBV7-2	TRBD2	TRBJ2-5	CASRLAGGGETQYF	TGTGCCAGCAGACTAGCGGGAGGAGGCGAGACCCAGTACTTC
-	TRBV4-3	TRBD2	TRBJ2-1	CASSPLGSGGFNEQFF	TGCGCCAGCAGCCCCCTGGGTAGCGGGGGTTTCAATGAGCAGTTCTTC